What follows is one T cell receptor beta chain and its context. This table comes from immunoSEQ multiplex PCR, and its TCRdb copy is limited to in-frame clones, with some not included. This table holds about 56,000 clones, about nine tenths found once. This CDR3 contains 20 residues. The germline V gene has CDR1 LNHNV and CDR2 YYDKDF (reference sequence). The germline V and J ends were trimmed by 5 bases and 2 bases, with 25 bases remaining between them. The record originates from a study of T cell changes during pregnancy in multiple sclerosis. The rearrangement links TRBV15 to TRBJ1-6, with D maybe TRBD1 (5 bases). The sample here was peripheral blood, taken after pregnancy. The receptor comes from a female donor with multiple sclerosis, enrolled in a pregnancy study. CDR3 region: CATSSVPGLFPGTYNSPLHF. In nucleotides, the CDR3 is TGTGCCACCAGCTCGGTTCCGGGACTATTCCCCGGCACCTATAATTCACCCCTCCACTTT.